Below, 22 T cell receptor beta chains from the same sample are listed, as sequenced in a study of cytomegalovirus exposure and HLA in healthy donors. PCR involved 60 Vbeta and 13 Jbeta primers. Measured with immunoSEQ multiplex PCR; TCRdb has only the in-frame clones, and not every one. The top ten hold more than 2% of the sample, which has roughly 110,000 clones, just under 75% seen once. The material sequenced was PBMCs. These receptor sequences come from a human donor in good health.

This clone has a single count. J is TRBJ1-5 and V is TRBV19; D is unresolved. Trimming removed 5 bases at V and 0 bases at J, with 8 bases between. The germline V gene has CDR1 LNHDA and CDR2 SQIVND (reference sequence). The CDR3 loop spans 14 amino acids. CDR3 nucleotides: TGTGCCAGTAGTCAGGTAGATAGCAATCAGCCCCAGCATTTT. Amino acids: CASSQVDSNQPQHF.

The rearrangement joins TRBV9 to TRBJ1-6, with D possibly matching TRBD1 (6 bases). The CDR3 is made up of 18 amino acids. In germline, CDR1 is SGDLS, CDR2 YYNGEE. Trimming removed 3 bases from V and 0 bases from J, with 16 bases in between. The CDR3 reads CASSDREGVSSYNSPLHF. The CDR3 DNA reads TGTGCCAGCAGCGACAGGGAAGGGGTGAGCTCCTATAATTCACCCCTCCACTTT.

This sequence joins TRBV19 and TRBJ2-7, with D tentatively TRBD1 (6 bases). This CDR3 spans 16 amino acids. Deletions cut 0 bases from V and 2 bases from J, with 14 bases between. CDR1 and CDR2 (germline): LNHDA, SQIVND (reference sequence). CDR3 protein: CASSIEGQSRTYEQYF. DNA for the CDR3: TGTGCCAGTAGTATAGAAGGACAGTCCCGAACCTACGAGCAGTACTTC.

V is TRBV28 and J is TRBJ1-3; D unresolved. Between the trimmed V and J ends, which lost 5 bases and 0 bases, there was a span of 14 bases. This CDR3 comprises 16 residues. Germline CDR1 is MDHEN and CDR2 is SYDVKM. CDR3 protein: CASSTHGGPSGNTIYF. For the CDR3, the DNA is TGTGCCAGCAGTACCCACGGTGGGCCCTCTGGAAACACCATATATTTT. The full variable domain, rest sourced from reference TRBV28 and TRBJ1-3, is DVKVTQSSRYLVKRTGEKVFLECVQDMDHENMFWYRQDPGLGLRLIYFSYDVKMKEKGDIPEGYSVSREKKERFSLILESASTNQTSMYLCASSTHGGPSGNTIYFGEGSWLTVV.

V usage is TRBV7-2 and J usage is TRBJ2-1, with D unclear. Trimming stripped 5 bases from V and 9 bases from J, with 14 bases between. The CDR3 runs 13 residues. Germline V lookup: CDR1 SGHTA, CDR2 FQGNSA. Here the CDR3 DNA reads TGTGCCAGCAGCAGGTCTCTGAGGAGTGAGCAGTTCTTC. This translates into CASSRSLRSEQFF. The full variable domain, with the rest looked up from reference TRBV7-2 and TRBJ2-1, is GAGVSQSPSNKVTEKGKDVELRCDPISGHTALYWYRQSLGQGLEFLIYFQGNSAPDKSGLPSDRFSAERTGGSVSTLTIQRTQQEDSAVYLCASSRSLRSEQFFGPGTRLTVL.

This clone was found a few times. The rearrangement links TRBV29-1 to TRBJ1-1, with a tentative D call TRBD1 (6 bases). The CDR3 has 14 amino acids. Germline CDR1 reads SQVTM; CDR2 reads ANQGSEA. V lost 6 bases and J 2 bases, leaving 16 bases between the germline ends. CDR3 protein: CSVVPGDTNTEAFF. As DNA, the CDR3 is TGCAGCGTCGTGCCAGGGGACACAAACACTGAAGCTTTCTTT. Supplemented by reference TRBV29-1 and TRBJ1-1, the full variable domain reads SAVISQKPSRDICQRGTSLTIQCQVDSQVTMMFWYRQQPGQSLTLIATANQGSEATYESGFVIDKFPISRPNLTFSTLTVSNMSPEDSSIYLCSVVPGDTNTEAFFGQGTRLTVV.

The chain carries TRBV30 and TRBJ1-6; D may be TRBD1 (5 bases). Germline V gene sequence: CDR1 GTSNPN, CDR2 SVGIG (reference sequence). The CDR3 consists of 15 residues. Trimming removed 3 bases at V and 6 bases at J, with 15 bases between. The CDR3: CAWRRYGGINSPLHF. The CDR3 bases are TGTGCCTGGAGGCGGTATGGGGGGATTAATTCACCCCTCCACTTT.

The chain links TRBV29-1 to TRBJ2-1, with 8 bases identical to TRBD2. The CDR3 sequence is 13 residues long. Germline assignment: CDR1 SQVTM and CDR2 ANQGSEA. The trim removed 2 bases at V and 8 bases at J, leaving 5 bases unmatched. The CDR3 here is CSVERTSSHEQFF. Written as DNA, the CDR3 is TGCAGCGTTGAAAGGACTAGCTCACATGAGCAGTTCTTC.

The chain has TRBV7-9 and TRBJ2-4, with 8 bases lining up with TRBD2. Germline V gene sequence: CDR1 SEHNR, CDR2 FQNEAQ (reference sequence). Trimming removed 5 bases from V and 6 bases from J; junction bases left unmatched: 6. The CDR3 spans 14 residues. The CDR3 is CASSTRGGVNIQYF. The CDR3, as DNA: TGTGCCAGCAGCACCCGGGGGGGGGTAAACATTCAGTACTTC. Supplemented by reference TRBV7-9 and TRBJ2-4, the full variable domain reads DTGVSQNPRHKITKRGQNVTFRCDPISEHNRLYWYRQTLGQGPEFLTYFQNEAQLEKSRLLSDRFSAERPKGSFSTLEIQRTEQGDSAMYLCASSTRGGVNIQYFGAGTRLSVL.

The CDR3 DNA is TGTGCCAGCAGTGAAGCCCGGCGGGTCGGCTACACCTTC. Protein sequence: CASSEARRVGYTF. The rearrangement uses TRBV6-1 and TRBJ1-2, with D hard to call. CDR1 is MNHNS, CDR2 SASEGT, per germline. There are 13 residues in the CDR3. V was cut by 0 bases and J by 8 bases, with 10 bases left in between.

The chain joins TRBV5-1 to TRBJ2-5; the D gene is possibly TRBD2 (6 bases). The CDR3 has 13 amino acids. Germline-derived CDR1 and CDR2 are SGHRS and YFSETQ. With 4 bases removed from V and 0 bases from J, the gap between germline ends came to 7 bases. CDR3 amino acids: CASSGEDQETQYF. CDR3 in DNA: TGCGCCAGCAGCGGGGAGGACCAAGAGACCCAGTACTTC.

This chain uses TRBV2 with TRBJ1-2; the match to TRBD1 covers 8 bases. V was pared by 6 bases and J by 1 base, with 7 bases of the junction left unmatched. CDR1 and CDR2 from the germline V gene are SNHLY and FYNNEI. The CDR3 consists of 15 residues. The CDR3 DNA is TGTGCCAGCAGCGCCAGGGGGCACTATAACTATGGCTACACCTTC. Residues: CASSARGHYNYGYTF. The full variable domain, with the rest looked up from reference TRBV2 and TRBJ1-2, is EPEVTQTPSHQVTQMGQEVILRCVPISNHLYFYWYRQILGQKVEFLVSFYNNEISEKSEIFDDQFSVERPDGSNFTLKIRSTKLEDSAMYFCASSARGHYNYGYTFGSGTRLTVV.

This chain joins TRBV11-1 and TRBJ2-3; D call uncertain. The germline V and J ends were trimmed by 4 bases and 4 bases, with 9 bases remaining between them. The germline CDR1 and CDR2 sequences are SGHAT and FQDESV (reference sequence). There are 13 residues in the CDR3. The CDR3 reads CASSSGPPDTQYF. DNA for the CDR3: TGTGCCAGCAGCTCTGGCCCCCCAGATACGCAGTATTTT.

This chain links TRBV6-5 with TRBJ1-2; the D gene is possibly TRBD1 (5 bases). The germline V and J ends were trimmed by 10 bases and 1 base, with 10 bases remaining between them. Germline V gene lookup returns CDR1 MNHEY and CDR2 SVGAGI. This CDR3 has 12 residues. CDR3 sequence: CAIWGSNYGYTF. CDR3 in DNA: TGTGCCATCTGGGGCAGTAACTATGGCTACACCTTC.

The chain carries TRBV30 and TRBJ2-5; 8 nucleotides match TRBD2. Germline V gene data show CDR1 as GTSNPN and CDR2 as SVGIG (reference sequence). This CDR3 spans 15 amino acids. Losses at the gene ends were 0 bases for V and 7 bases for J; bases not matched to a gene: 10. CDR3 sequence: CAWSVVGTRMVTQYF. CDR3 DNA: TGTGCCTGGAGTGTTGTCGGGACTAGGATGGTGACCCAGTACTTC.

The chain recombines TRBV6-4 with TRBJ2-1, with a weak D call TRBD2 (6 bases). Trimming stripped 2 bases from V and 4 bases from J, with 18 bases between. Per germline, CDR1 MRHNA and CDR2 SNTAGT. CDR3 length: 17 amino acids. The CDR3 region has the DNA TGTGCCAGCAGTGACAGCTCGGAGGGCGCCGGGTACAATGAGCAGTTCTTC. It specifies CASSDSSEGAGYNEQFF.

The rearrangement links TRBV2 to TRBJ2-7; a possible D gene is TRBD1 (6 bases). Germline CDR1 and CDR2: SNHLY and FYNNEI. CDR3 length: 12 residues. V was pared by 8 bases and J by 0 bases, with 8 bases between. The CDR3, as DNA: TGTGCCAGCCGGACAGACTCCTACGAGCAGTACTTC. Translated: CASRTDSYEQYF.

The rearrangement uses TRBV7-9 and TRBJ1-1; the D gene is possibly TRBD1 (6 bases). V was cut by 4 bases and J by 1 base, with 10 bases left in between. The CDR3 contains 14 residues. The germline gives CDR1 SEHNR, CDR2 FQNEAQ (reference sequence). The CDR3 nucleotides are TGTGCCAGCAGCTCGACGGGACAGAACACTGAAGCTTTCTTT. It codes for CASSSTGQNTEAFF.

Concerning this clone: The same CDR3 also results from other DNA sequences found in this sample. This chain links TRBV5-1 with TRBJ1-1; possible D gene TRBD1, 5 bases. V lost 0 bases and J lost 0, with 9 bases in between. Germline V CDR1 and CDR2: SGHRS, YFSETQ. The CDR3 is 15 residues long. CDR3 residues: CASSLAGGVNTEAFF. The CDR3 nucleotides are TGCGCCAGCAGCTTGGCCGGGGGAGTGAACACTGAAGCTTTCTTT.

The gene calls are TRBV7-3 and TRBJ2-1, with D possibly TRBD1 on 5 matching bases. CDR3 length equals 15 residues. V was shortened by 1 base and J by 8 bases, with 15 bases between the two germline ends. Looked up from germline, CDR1 is SGHTA and CDR2 is FQGTGA. CDR3 coding DNA: TGTGCCAGCAGCTTAAACGGCAGGGTCGTGGATGAGCAGTTCTTC. Protein sequence: CASSLNGRVVDEQFF.

The CDR3 here is CASMVLAGSYEQYF. The CDR3 nucleotides are TGTGCCAGCATGGTTCTAGCGGGATCCTACGAGCAGTACTTC. V gene TRBV2 combines with J gene TRBJ2-7, with 9 bases aligning to TRBD2. V lost 7 bases to trimming and J lost 1 base; unmatched junction nucleotides: 5. Germline CDR1 is SNHLY and CDR2 is FYNNEI. The CDR3 totals 14 residues. Full variable domain (rest looked up from reference TRBV2 and TRBJ2-7): EPEVTQTPSHQVTQMGQEVILRCVPISNHLYFYWYRQILGQKVEFLVSFYNNEISEKSEIFDDQFSVERPDGSNFTLKIRSTKLEDSAMYFCASMVLAGSYEQYFGPGTRLTVT.

The chain has TRBV25-1 and TRBJ1-6; 7 bases are shared with TRBD1. From germline, CDR1 is MGHDK and CDR2 SYGVNS. This CDR3 is 16 amino acids long. With 5 bases clipped from V and 7 bases from J, the junction kept 11 bases outside the gene matches. The CDR3, as DNA: TGTGCCAGCAGTCATCTAGGGGGCGCGGGGAATTCACCCCTCCACTTT. It encodes CASSHLGGAGNSPLHF.